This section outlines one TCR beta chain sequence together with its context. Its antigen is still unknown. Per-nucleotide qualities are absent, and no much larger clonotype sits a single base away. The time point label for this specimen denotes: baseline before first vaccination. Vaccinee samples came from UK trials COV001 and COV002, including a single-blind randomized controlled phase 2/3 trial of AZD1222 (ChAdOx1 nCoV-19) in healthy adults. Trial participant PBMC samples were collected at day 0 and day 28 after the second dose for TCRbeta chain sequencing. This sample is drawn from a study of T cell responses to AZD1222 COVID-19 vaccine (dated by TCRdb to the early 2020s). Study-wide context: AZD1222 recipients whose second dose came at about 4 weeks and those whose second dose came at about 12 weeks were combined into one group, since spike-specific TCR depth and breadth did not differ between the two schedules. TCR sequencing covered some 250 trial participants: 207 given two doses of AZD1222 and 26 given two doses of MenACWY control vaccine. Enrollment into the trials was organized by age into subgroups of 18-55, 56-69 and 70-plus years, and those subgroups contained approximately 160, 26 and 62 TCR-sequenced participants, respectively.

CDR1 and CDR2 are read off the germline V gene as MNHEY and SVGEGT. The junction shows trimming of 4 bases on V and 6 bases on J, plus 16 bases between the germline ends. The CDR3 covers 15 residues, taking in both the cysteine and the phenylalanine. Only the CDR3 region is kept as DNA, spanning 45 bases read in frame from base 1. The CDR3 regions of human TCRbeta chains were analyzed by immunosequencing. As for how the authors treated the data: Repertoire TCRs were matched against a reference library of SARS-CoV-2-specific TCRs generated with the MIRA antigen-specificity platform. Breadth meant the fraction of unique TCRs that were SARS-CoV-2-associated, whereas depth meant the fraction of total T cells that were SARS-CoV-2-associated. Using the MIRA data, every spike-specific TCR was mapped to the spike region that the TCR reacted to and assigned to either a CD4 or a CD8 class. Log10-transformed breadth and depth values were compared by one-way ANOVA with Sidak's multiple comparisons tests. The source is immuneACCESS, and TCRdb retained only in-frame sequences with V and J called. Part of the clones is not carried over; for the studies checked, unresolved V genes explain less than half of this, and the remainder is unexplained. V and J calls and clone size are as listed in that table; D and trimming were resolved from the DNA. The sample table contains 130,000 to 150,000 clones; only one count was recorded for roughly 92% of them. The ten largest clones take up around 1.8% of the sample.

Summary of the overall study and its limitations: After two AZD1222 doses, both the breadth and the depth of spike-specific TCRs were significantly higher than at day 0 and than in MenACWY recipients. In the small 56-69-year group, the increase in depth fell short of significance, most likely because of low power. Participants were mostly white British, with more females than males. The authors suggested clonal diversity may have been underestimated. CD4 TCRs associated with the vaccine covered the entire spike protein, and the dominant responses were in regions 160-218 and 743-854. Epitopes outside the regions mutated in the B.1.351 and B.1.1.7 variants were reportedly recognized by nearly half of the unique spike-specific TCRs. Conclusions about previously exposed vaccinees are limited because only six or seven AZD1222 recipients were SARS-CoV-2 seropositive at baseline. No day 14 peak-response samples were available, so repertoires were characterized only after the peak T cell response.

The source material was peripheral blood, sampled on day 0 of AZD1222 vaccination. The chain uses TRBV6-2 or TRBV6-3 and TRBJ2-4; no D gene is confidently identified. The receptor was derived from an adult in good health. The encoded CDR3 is CASSSYAIKTNIQYF. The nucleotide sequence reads TGTGCCAGCAGTTCCTACGCCATAAAAACAAACATTCAGTACTTC.